The 26 T cell receptor beta chains presented below share a single source sample, sequenced in a study of radiation and T cells in renal cell carcinoma. Treatment reported: treatment-naive control, cytoreductive nephrectomy. Sequencing used immunoSEQ multiplex PCR; TCRdb keeps in-frame clones, though not all of them. The sample lists more than 10,000 clones, more than 50% seen once, with roughly 10% in the top ten. Material: tumor tissue, obtained from a patient whose treatment was nephrectomy without radiotherapy. The receptor source for this set is a man aged 35-49 years with renal cell carcinoma.

The chain carries TRBV7-9 and TRBJ1-2; D is unclear. The germline V gene has CDR1 SEHNR and CDR2 FQNEAQ (reference sequence). The length of the CDR3 is 11 residues. Trimming cost V 4 bases and J 2 bases, with 2 bases left between them. CDR3 residues: CASSSNYGYTF. CDR3 bases: TGTGCCAGCAGCTCGAACTATGGCTACACCTTC.

V and J are TRBV5-1 and TRBJ2-1; 10 bases fit TRBD2. The J segment lost 5 bases and the V segment lost 0 bases, leaving 5 bases of the junction unmatched. Germline values: CDR1 SGHRS, CDR2 YFSETQ. The CDR3 is 16 amino acids. CDR3 nucleotide sequence: TGCGCCAGCAGCTTGGTAGGGACTAGCGCCAACAATGAGCAGTTCTTC. The encoded protein is CASSLVGTSANNEQFF.

The chain employs TRBV11-2 and TRBJ2-7; D tentatively reads TRBD1 or TRBD2 (5 bases each). The CDR3 extends over 14 amino acids. Germline V lookup: CDR1 SGHAT, CDR2 FQNNGV. The V and J ends lost 1 base and 2 bases respectively, with 9 bases between them. In DNA, the CDR3 is TGTGCCAGCAGCTTAGGGGACGCAACCTACGAGCAGTACTTC. This codes for CASSLGDATYEQYF.

This chain links TRBV15 with TRBJ2-1; D unresolved. The CDR3 loop spans 13 amino acids. Germline V CDR1 and CDR2: LNHNV, YYDKDF (reference sequence). The V end lost 1 base, the J end lost 5 bases, and 6 bases lay between the germline ends. CDR3 amino acids: CATSRGANNEQFF. The DNA for the CDR3 is TGTGCCACCAGCAGAGGGGCCAACAATGAGCAGTTCTTC.

This clone was counted once. The V gene is TRBV19, the J gene TRBJ2-2, with a possible D match to TRBD2 (6 bases). Between the trimmed V and J ends, which lost 2 bases and 1 base, there was a span of 8 bases. The CDR3 runs to 15 residues. Germline V gene sequence: CDR1 LNHDA, CDR2 SQIVND (reference sequence). The CDR3 reads CASSIQGLNTGELFF. CDR3 bases: TGTGCCAGTAGTATACAGGGACTGAACACCGGGGAGCTGTTTTTT.

V usage is TRBV5-4 and J usage is TRBJ2-7, with TRBD2 identical over 13 bases. This CDR3 has 15 amino acids. V lost 0 bases and J lost 5; bases outside the gene matches: 2. CDR1 and CDR2 (germline): SGHNT, YYREEE (reference sequence). CDR3 coding DNA: TGTGCCAGCAGCTTGGTTGGGACTAGCGGGAACGAGCAGTACTTC. The encoded protein is CASSLVGTSGNEQYF.

The chain has TRBV15 and TRBJ2-2; D is uncertain. V lost 2 bases and J lost 6, with 4 bases in between. This CDR3 region has 12 residues. The germline gives CDR1 LNHNV, CDR2 YYDKDF (reference sequence). CDR3 protein: CATSRFAGELFF. Written as DNA, the CDR3 is TGTGCCACCAGCAGATTCGCCGGGGAGCTGTTTTTT.

The chain joins TRBV18 to TRBJ2-7, with TRBD1 identical over 8 bases. The CDR3 totals 17 residues. The V gene end was trimmed by 3 bases and the J gene end by 5 bases; junction bases not matched to a gene: 15. The germline V gene encodes CDR1 KGHSH and CDR2 LQKENI. CDR3 in amino acids: CASSPVRSTGVANEQYF. The CDR3 region has the DNA TGTGCCAGCTCACCGGTAAGGTCGACAGGGGTTGCAAACGAGCAGTACTTC. Full variable domain (rest looked up from reference TRBV18 and TRBJ2-7): NAGVMQNPRHLVRRRGQEARLRCSPMKGHSHVYWYRQLPEEGLKFMVYLQKENIIDESGMPKERFSAEFPKEGPSILRIQQVVRGDSAAYFCASSPVRSTGVANEQYFGPGTRLTVT.

The CDR3 nucleotides read TGTGCCAGCAGCTTAGTAGTTAACACAGATACGCAGTATTTT. Protein: CASSLVVNTDTQYF. V is TRBV7-2 and J is TRBJ2-3; D is uncertain. The CDR3 has 14 residues. Looked up from germline, CDR1 is SGHTA and CDR2 is FQGNSA. V lost 1 base, J lost 2 bases, and 7 bases lay in between.

Turning to this clone: The conserved final phenylalanine or tryptophan is absent from the CDR3, which likely points to a read error. The DNA is left out, because the CDR3 cannot be placed on it with certainty; the CDR3 is given as TCRdb lists it. The chain carries TRBV30 and TRBJ1-1. The CDR3 is 12 residues long, ends included. Per the germline V gene, CDR1 is GTSNPN and CDR2 is SVGIG (reference sequence). The chain's CDR3 is CAWSAGGGVGSP.

The chain carries TRBV7-2 and TRBJ2-2; weak D call: TRBD2 (6 bases). There are 13 residues in the CDR3. Trimming shortened V by 5 bases and J by 8 bases, and 12 bases separated the two germline ends. Germline V lookup: CDR1 SGHTA, CDR2 FQGNSA. CDR3 in DNA: TGTGCCAGCAGCCCCCTTGCGGGAGGGGAGCTGTTTTTT. This gives the protein CASSPLAGGELFF.

The rearrangement uses TRBV5-5 and TRBJ2-7; D unresolved. Germline V gene data show CDR1 as SGHKS and CDR2 as YYEKEE (reference sequence). V was shortened by 0 bases and J by 5 bases, with 9 bases between the two germline ends. The CDR3 spans 13 residues. The CDR3 nucleotides read TGTGCCAGCAGCTTGGTCGTGATGAACGAGCAGTACTTC. Its translation is CASSLVVMNEQYF.

The chain recombines TRBV28 with TRBJ1-2; no definite D call. V gave up 7 bases and J gave up 8 bases, with 14 bases separating them. The CDR3 length is 12 residues. Looked up from germline, CDR1 is MDHEN and CDR2 is SYDVKM. The CDR3 DNA is TGTGCCAGCACCTCAGTCCCGAGGGGCTACACCTTC. Residues: CASTSVPRGYTF.

This clone is medium-sized (0.01 to 0.1%). The gene calls are TRBV6-6 and TRBJ2-7, with no clear D. The CDR3 length is 13 residues. The V gene lost 2 bases and the J gene lost 2 bases, with 7 bases spanning the gap. CDR1 is MNHNY, CDR2 SVGAGI, per germline (reference sequence). CDR3 nucleotide sequence: TGTGCCAGCAGTTACACTCCACCCTACGAGCAGTACTTC. Translating it yields CASSYTPPYEQYF.

The chain recombines TRBV27 with TRBJ2-1; possibly TRBD1 or TRBD2 for D (5 bases each). The CDR3 is 13 amino acids. Per germline, CDR1 MNHEY and CDR2 SMNVEV (reference sequence). V was clipped by 7 bases and J by 5 bases, with 12 bases between them. CDR3 sequence reads: CASNSGRDNEQFF. For the CDR3, the DNA is TGTGCCAGCAATTCGGGGCGGGACAATGAGCAGTTCTTC.

The chain links TRBV7-9 to TRBJ1-5; D gene uncertain. Germline CDR1 and CDR2: SEHNR and FQNEAQ (reference sequence). Trimming shortened V by 1 base and J by 5 bases, and 15 bases separated the two germline ends. This CDR3 has 16 amino acids. Written as DNA, the CDR3 is TGTGCCAGCAGCTTAGGAGCGCAGAGTAACGATCAGCCCCAGCATTTT. Protein sequence: CASSLGAQSNDQPQHF.

The gene calls are TRBV2 and TRBJ1-1; D is undetermined. This CDR3 comprises 14 residues. With 7 bases removed from V and 1 base from J, the gap between germline ends came to 13 bases. Per germline, CDR1 SNHLY and CDR2 FYNNEI. CDR3 in DNA: TGTGCCAGCACCCCACAGCTTCCGAACACTGAAGCTTTCTTT. Translation: CASTPQLPNTEAFF.

Only a few counts were recorded for this clone. This chain joins TRBV6-5 and TRBJ1-1; the match to TRBD1 covers 7 bases. Looked up from germline, CDR1 is MNHEY and CDR2 is SVGAGI. The CDR3 has 13 amino acids. V was pared by 7 bases and J by 6 bases, with 8 bases of the junction left unmatched. The CDR3 spells CASKPGQSSEAFF. CDR3 in DNA: TGTGCCAGCAAACCGGGACAGAGTTCTGAAGCTTTCTTT.

The rearrangement links TRBV14 to TRBJ1-2; D not resolved. This CDR3 comprises 14 residues. Trimming removed 0 bases from V and 7 bases from J, with 12 bases in between. Germline-derived CDR1 and CDR2 are SGHDN and FVKESK. The CDR3: CASSQDSEGPGYTF. CDR3 bases: TGTGCCAGCAGCCAAGACTCGGAGGGTCCTGGCTACACCTTC.

The chain carries TRBV28 and TRBJ1-4; D call uncertain. V shed 10 bases and J shed 8 bases, with 8 bases lying between them. The germline V gene has CDR1 MDHEN and CDR2 SYDVKM. The CDR3 length is 10 residues. The CDR3 nucleotides read TGTGCCACGAAAAGGGAAAAACTGTTTTTT. Translating gives CATKREKLFF.

CDR3 bases: TGTGCCATGAATGCCGATCAGGGATCTGGGGCCAACGTCCTGACTTTC. It is translated as CAMNADQGSGANVLTF. The V and J genes are TRBV10-3 and TRBJ2-6; tentatively, D is TRBD1 (5 bases). This CDR3 region has 16 residues. Looked up from germline, CDR1 is ENHRY and CDR2 is SYGVKD. Trimming removed 9 bases from V and 1 base from J, with 16 bases in between.

Relative to its sample, this clone is medium-sized (0.01 to 0.1%). The chain links TRBV5-1 to TRBJ2-7; possible D gene TRBD2, 5 bases. Trimming pared 0 bases from V and 3 bases from J, leaving 7 bases between. CDR1 is SGHRS, CDR2 YFSETQ, per germline. The CDR3 has 13 residues. The CDR3 sequence: CASSLEAGYEQYV. The CDR3 coding sequence is TGCGCCAGCAGCTTGGAGGCGGGCTACGAGCAGTACGTC.

This rearrangement joins TRBV5-6 to TRBJ2-3; D ambiguous. V was cut by 4 bases and J by 0 bases, with 12 bases left in between. The CDR3 spans 15 residues. Germline V gene lookup returns CDR1 SGHDT and CDR2 YYEEEE. CDR3 loop: CASSMDLPSTDTQYF. In nucleotides, the CDR3 is TGTGCCAGCAGCATGGATCTCCCGAGCACAGATACGCAGTATTTT.

The chain joins TRBV9 to TRBJ2-4; 10 nucleotides match TRBD2. Germline CDR1 reads SGDLS; CDR2 reads YYNGEE. The ends lost 4 bases at V and 3 bases at J; junction bases unmatched: 16. The CDR3 contains 19 residues. CDR3 region: CASSPSAGTSALVKNIQYF. CDR3 sequence (DNA): TGTGCCAGCAGCCCCTCCGCCGGGACTAGCGCCCTAGTCAAAAACATTCAGTACTTC.

By frequency in the sample, this clone is medium-sized. V gene TRBV7-2 combines with J gene TRBJ2-7; 7 nucleotides align to TRBD2. This CDR3 comprises 16 residues. J was trimmed by 6 bases and V by 2 bases; bases with no gene match: 13. In germline, CDR1 is SGHTA, CDR2 FQGNSA. The CDR3 nucleotides read TGTGCCAGCAGCTTAAGTGGGCGGGAGATTGGGGTCGAGCAGTACTTC. This translates into CASSLSGREIGVEQYF.

This clone was recorded a few times. The gene calls are TRBV11-3 and TRBJ1-5; possibly TRBD1 for D (6 bases). The V end was cut by 5 bases, the J end by 0 bases, with 14 bases between. The V gene's germline CDR1 is SGHNT and CDR2 YENEEA. The CDR3 sequence is 16 residues long. In nucleotides, the CDR3 is TGTGCCAGCAGCCTGGACAGTTTGTATAGCAATCAGCCCCAGCATTTT. Protein: CASSLDSLYSNQPQHF.